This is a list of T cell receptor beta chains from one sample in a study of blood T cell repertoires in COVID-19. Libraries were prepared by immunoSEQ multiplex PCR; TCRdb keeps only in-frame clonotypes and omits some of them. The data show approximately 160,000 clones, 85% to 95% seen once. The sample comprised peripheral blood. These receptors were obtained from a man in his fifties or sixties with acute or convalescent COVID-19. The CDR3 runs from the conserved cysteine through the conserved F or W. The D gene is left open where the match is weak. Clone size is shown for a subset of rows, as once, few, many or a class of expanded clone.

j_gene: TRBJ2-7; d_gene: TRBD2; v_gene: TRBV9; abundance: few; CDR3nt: TGTGCCAGCAGCGTAGGGGGACTAGGCTACGAGCAGTACTTC; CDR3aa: CASSVGGLGYEQYF
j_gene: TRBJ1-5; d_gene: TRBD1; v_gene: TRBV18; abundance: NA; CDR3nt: TGTGCCAGCTCACTGACAGGGACCCTCAATCAGCCCCAGCATTTT; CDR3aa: CASSLTGTLNQPQHF
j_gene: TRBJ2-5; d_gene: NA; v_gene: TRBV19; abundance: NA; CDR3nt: TGTGCCAGTAGTATGGTCCACAAACAGACCCAGTACTTC; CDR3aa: CASSMVHKQTQYF
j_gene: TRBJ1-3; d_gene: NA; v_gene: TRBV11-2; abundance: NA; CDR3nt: TGTGCCAGCAGCTTAGAAGGAGTCACCATATATTTT; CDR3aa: CASSLEGVTIYF
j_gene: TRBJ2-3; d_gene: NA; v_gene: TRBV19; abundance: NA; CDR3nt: TGTGCCAGTACCTCAGGTCGGAGCACAGATACGCAGTATTTT; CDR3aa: CASTSGRSTDTQYF
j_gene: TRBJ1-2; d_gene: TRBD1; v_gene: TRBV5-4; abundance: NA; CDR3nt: TGTGCCAGCAGCCTTGGACAGGGAGGCTATGGCTACACCTTC; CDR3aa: CASSLGQGGYGYTF
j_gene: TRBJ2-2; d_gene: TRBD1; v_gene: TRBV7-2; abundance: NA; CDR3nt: TGTGCCAGCAGCTCGTCAGGGGGCCGCACCGGGGAGCTGTTTTTT; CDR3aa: CASSSSGGRTGELFF
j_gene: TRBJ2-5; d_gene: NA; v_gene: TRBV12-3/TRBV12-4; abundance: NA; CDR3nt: TGTGCCATCGGGAGTCGAGAGACCCAGTACTTC; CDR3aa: CAIGSRETQYF
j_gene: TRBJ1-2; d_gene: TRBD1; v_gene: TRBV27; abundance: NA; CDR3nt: TGTGCCAGTTTTGGACAGGGGAATCACTATGGCTACACCTTC; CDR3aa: CASFGQGNHYGYTF
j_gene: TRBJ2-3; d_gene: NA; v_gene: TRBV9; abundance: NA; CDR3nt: TGTGCCAGCAGCGTAGTAACAGATACGCAGTATTTT; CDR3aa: CASSVVTDTQYF
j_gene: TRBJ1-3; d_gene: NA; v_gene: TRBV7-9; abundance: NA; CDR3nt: TGTGCCAGCAGCTTAGAAGGGGAGGGTTACTCTGGAAACACCATATATTTT; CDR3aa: CASSLEGEGYSGNTIYF
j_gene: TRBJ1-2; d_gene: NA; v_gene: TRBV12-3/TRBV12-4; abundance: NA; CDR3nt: TGTGCCAGCAGTTGGAAGGGAAGGGGTGGCTACACCTTC; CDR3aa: CASSWKGRGGYTF
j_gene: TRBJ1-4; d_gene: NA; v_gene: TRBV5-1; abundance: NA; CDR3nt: TGCGCCAGCAGCTTGGAGGGGGCAACTAATGAAAAACTGTTTTTT; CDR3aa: CASSLEGATNEKLFF
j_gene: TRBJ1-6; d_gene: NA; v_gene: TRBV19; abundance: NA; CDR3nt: TGTGCCAGTAGAGCCGGGACTTTGGATAATTCACCCCTCCACTTT; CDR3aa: CASRAGTLDNSPLHF
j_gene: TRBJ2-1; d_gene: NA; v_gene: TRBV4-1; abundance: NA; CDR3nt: TGCGCCAGCAGCCAAGATTCGGGCGGGGAGCAGTTCTTC; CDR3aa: CASSQDSGGEQFF
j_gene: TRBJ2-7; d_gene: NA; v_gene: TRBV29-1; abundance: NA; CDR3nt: TGCAGCGCTCGACAAAACAGGGAGAGCGAGCAGTACTTC; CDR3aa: CSARQNRESEQYF
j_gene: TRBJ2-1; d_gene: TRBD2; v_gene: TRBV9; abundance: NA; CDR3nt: TGTGCCAGCAGCACTAGCGGGGGGGTGGTTGAGCAGTTCTTC; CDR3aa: CASSTSGGVVEQFF
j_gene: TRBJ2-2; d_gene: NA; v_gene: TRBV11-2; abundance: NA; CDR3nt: TGTGCCAGCAGCTTAGAGAACAGCGGGGAGCTGTTTTTT; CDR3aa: CASSLENSGELFF
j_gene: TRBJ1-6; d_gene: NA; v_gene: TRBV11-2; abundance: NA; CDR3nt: TGTGCCAGCAGCTTAAGAAGGACAGAAAATTCACCCCTCCACTTT; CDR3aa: CASSLRRTENSPLHF
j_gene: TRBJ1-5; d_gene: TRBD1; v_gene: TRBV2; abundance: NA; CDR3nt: TGTGCCAGCAGTGAAGGCCGACAGGGACCCCAGCATTTT; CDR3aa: CASSEGRQGPQHF
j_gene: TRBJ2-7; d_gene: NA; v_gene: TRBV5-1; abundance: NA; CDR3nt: TGCGCCAGTCGACCAGGGCTCTACGAGCAGTACTTC; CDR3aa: CASRPGLYEQYF
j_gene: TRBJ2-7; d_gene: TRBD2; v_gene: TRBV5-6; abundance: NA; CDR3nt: TGTGCCAGCAGCAGAAGAATAAGGACTAGCGGGAGGGGATACGAGCAGTACTTC; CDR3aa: CASSRRIRTSGRGYEQYF
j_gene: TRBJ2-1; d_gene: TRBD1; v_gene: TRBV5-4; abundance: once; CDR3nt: TGTGCCAGCAGCTGGGACAGGGAAAATGAGCAGTTCTTC; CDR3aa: CASSWDRENEQFF
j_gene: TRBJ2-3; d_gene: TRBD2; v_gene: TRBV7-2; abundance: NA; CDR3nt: TGTGCCAGCAGCCGGACTAGCGGGGGGTTTACAGATACGCAGTATTTT; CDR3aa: CASSRTSGGFTDTQYF
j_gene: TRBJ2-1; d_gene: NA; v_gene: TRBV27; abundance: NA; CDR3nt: TGTGCCAGCAAGCCTAGCTCCTACAATGAGCAGTTCTTC; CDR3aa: CASKPSSYNEQFF
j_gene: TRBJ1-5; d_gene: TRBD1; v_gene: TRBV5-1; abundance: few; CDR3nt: TGCGCCAATCCACACGACAGGGAAGATCCCTATAGCAATCAGCCCCAGCATTTT; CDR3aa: CANPHDREDPYSNQPQHF
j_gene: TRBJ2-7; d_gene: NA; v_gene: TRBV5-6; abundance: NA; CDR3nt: TGTGCCAGCAGCTTGACAAAGGGGTTCTACGAGCAGTACTTC; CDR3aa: CASSLTKGFYEQYF
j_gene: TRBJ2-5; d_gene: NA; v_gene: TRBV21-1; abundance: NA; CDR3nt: TGTGCCAGCACCCCAGCGGGAATACAAGAGACCCAGTACTTC; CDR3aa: CASTPAGIQETQYF
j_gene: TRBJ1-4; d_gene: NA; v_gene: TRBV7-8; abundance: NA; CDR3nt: TGTGCCAGCAGGATCAATGGACTTATGGTCAGGGGTGAAAAACTGTTTTTT; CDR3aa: CASRINGLMVRGEKLFF
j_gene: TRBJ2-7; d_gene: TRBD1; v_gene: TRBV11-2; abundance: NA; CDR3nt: TGTGCCAGCAGCTTAGTGGGGACAGAAGCCTACGAGCAGTACTTC; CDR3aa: CASSLVGTEAYEQYF
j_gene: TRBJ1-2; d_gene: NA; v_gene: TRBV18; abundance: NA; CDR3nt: TGTGCCAGCTCACCACCGAGTTCAGGGGAGGGTTATGGCTACACCTTC; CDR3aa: CASSPPSSGEGYGYTF
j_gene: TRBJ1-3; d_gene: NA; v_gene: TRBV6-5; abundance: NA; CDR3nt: TGTGCCAGCAAGAGGGGACAAAGCTCTGGAAACACCATATATTTT; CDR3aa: CASKRGQSSGNTIYF
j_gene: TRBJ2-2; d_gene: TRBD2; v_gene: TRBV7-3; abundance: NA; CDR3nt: TGTGCCAGCCAGCCCAGCGGGGGAACCGGGGAGCTGTTTTTT; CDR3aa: CASQPSGGTGELFF
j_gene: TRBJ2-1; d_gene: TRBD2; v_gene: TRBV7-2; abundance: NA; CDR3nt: TGTGCCAGCAGCTTCGTCGGGACTAGCGGATACAATGAGCAGTTCTTC; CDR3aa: CASSFVGTSGYNEQFF
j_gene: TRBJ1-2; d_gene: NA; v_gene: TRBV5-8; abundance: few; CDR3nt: TGTGCCAGCAGCCCTCCCGACTGGCACTATGGCTACACCTTC; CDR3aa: CASSPPDWHYGYTF
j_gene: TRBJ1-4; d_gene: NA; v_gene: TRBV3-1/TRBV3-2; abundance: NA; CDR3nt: TGTGCCAGTAAAGCTTCGGGGACAAATGAAAAACTGTTTTTT; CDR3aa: CASKASGTNEKLFF
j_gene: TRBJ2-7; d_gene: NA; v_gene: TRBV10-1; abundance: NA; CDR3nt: TGCGCCAGCAGTGAGTCTGGAATAGGGGGCTCCTACGAGCAGTACTTC; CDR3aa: CASSESGIGGSYEQYF
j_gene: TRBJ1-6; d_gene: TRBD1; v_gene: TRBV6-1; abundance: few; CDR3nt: TGTGCCAGCAGTGTCGAGACAGGGGTTGGCAATTCACCCCTCCACTTT; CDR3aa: CASSVETGVGNSPLHF
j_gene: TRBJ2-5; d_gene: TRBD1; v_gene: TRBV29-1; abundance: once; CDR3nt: TGCAGCGTTGATGGGACAGGGGGGGGCGGGGAAGAGACCCAGTACTTC; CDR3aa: CSVDGTGGGGEETQYF
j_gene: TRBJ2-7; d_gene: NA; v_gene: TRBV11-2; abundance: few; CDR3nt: TGTGCCAGCACTTCCTCCTACGAGCAGTACTTC; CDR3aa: CASTSSYEQYF
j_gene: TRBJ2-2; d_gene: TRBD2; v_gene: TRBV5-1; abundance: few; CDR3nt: TGCGCCAGCAGCTCCGGGGGGGGAGCCGGGGAGCTGTTTTTT; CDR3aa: CASSSGGGAGELFF
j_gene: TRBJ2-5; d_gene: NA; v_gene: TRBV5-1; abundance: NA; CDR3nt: TGCGCCAGCAGCTCGGGTGGGGGGGGCGAGGAGACCCAGTACTTC; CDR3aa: CASSSGGGGEETQYF
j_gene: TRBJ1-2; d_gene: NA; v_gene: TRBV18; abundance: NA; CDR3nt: TGTGCCAGCTCCCCTGACCGGGTCTATGGCTACACCTTC; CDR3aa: CASSPDRVYGYTF
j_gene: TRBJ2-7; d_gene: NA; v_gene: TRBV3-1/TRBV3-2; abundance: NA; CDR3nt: TGTGCCAGCAGCCAAGATCCTACAGGGATCGACGAGCAGTACTTC; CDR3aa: CASSQDPTGIDEQYF
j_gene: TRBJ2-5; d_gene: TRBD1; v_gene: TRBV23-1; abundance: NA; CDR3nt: TGCGCCAGCAGTCAACGGGACAGAGAAGAGACCCAGTACTTC; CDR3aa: CASSQRDREETQYF
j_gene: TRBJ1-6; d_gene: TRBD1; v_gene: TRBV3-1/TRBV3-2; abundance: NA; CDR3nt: TGTGCCAGCAGCCCTCAACAGGGGGCAAGTAATTCACCCCTCCACTTT; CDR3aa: CASSPQQGASNSPLHF
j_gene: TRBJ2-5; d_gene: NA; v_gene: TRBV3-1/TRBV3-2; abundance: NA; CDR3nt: TGTGCCAGCAGCCCCTGGACAGGGAGGGGGGAGACCCAGTACTTC; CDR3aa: CASSPWTGRGETQYF
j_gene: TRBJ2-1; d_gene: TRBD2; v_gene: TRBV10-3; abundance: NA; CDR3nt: TGTGCCATCAGTGAGTCGATAGCGGGGGCCATCAATGAGCAGTTCTTC; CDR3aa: CAISESIAGAINEQFF